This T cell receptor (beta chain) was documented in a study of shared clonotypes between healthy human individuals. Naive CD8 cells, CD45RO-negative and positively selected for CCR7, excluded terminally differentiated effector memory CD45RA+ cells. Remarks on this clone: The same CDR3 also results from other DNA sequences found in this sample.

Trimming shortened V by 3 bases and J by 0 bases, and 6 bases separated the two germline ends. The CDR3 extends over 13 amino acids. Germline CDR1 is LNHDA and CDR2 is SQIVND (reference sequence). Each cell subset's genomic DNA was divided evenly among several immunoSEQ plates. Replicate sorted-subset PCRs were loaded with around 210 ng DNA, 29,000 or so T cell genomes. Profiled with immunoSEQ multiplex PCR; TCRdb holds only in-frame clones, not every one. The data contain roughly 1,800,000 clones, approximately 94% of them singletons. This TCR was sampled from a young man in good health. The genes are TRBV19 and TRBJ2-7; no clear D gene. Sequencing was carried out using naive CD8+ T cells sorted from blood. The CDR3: CASSIGISYEQYF. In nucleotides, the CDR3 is TGTGCCAGTAGTATTGGTATCTCCTACGAGCAGTACTTC.